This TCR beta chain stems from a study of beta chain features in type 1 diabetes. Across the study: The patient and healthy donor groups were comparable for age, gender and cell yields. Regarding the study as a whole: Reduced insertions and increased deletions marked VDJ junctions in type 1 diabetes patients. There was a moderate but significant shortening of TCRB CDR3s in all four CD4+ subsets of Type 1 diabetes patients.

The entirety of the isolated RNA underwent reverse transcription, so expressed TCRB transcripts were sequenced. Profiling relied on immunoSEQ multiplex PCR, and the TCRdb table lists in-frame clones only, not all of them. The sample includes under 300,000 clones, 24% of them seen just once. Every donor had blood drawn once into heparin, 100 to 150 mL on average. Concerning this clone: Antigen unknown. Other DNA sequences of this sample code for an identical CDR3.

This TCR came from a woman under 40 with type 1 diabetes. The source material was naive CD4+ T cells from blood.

The CDR3 DNA reads TGCGCCAGCCGGGACAGTAACTATGGCTACACCTTC. Amino acids: CASRDSNYGYTF. This chain links TRBV4-1 with TRBJ1-2; 7 bases are shared with TRBD1. Unmatched junction bases numbered 1, after V lost 8 bases and J lost 1 base. The V gene's germline CDR1 is MGHRA and CDR2 YSYEKL. This CDR3 comprises 12 residues.